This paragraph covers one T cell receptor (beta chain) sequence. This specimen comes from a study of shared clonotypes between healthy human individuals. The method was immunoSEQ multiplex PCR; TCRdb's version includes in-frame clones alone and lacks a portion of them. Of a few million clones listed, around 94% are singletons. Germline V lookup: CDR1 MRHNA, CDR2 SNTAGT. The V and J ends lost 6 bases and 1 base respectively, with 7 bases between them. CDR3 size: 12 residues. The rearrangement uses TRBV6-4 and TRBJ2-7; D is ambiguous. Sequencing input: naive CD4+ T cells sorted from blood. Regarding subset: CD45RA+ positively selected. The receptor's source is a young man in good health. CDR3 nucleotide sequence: TGTGCCAGCAGGTCTCGGTCCTACGAGCAGTACTTC. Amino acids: CASRSRSYEQYF.